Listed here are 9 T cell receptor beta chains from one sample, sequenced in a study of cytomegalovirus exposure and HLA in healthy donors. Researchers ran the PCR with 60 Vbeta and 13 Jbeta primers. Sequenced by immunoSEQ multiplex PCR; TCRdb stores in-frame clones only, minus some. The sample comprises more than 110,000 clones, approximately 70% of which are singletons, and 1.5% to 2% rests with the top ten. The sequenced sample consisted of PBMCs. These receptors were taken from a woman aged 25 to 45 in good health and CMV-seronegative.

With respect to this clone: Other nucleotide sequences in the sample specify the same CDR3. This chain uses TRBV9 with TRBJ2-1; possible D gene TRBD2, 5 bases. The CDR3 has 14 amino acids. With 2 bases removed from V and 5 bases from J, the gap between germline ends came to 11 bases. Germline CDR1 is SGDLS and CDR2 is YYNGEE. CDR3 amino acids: CASSVRLADNEQFF. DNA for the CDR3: TGTGCCAGCAGCGTGAGGCTAGCCGACAATGAGCAGTTCTTC.

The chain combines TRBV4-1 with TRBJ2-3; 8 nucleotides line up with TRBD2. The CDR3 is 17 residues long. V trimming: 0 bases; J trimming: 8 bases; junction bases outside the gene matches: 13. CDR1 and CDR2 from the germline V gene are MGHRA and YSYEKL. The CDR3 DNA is TGCGCCAGCAGCCAAGAAGGTGGGACTAGAGGGGCAGGTACGCAGTATTTT. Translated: CASSQEGGTRGAGTQYF.

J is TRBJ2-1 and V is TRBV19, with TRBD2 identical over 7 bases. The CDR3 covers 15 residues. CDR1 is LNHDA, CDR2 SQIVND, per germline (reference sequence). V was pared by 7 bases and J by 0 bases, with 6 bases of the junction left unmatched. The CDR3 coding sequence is TGTGCCAGTACTGCGGGGGTAAGCTCCTACAATGAGCAGTTCTTC. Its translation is CASTAGVSSYNEQFF.

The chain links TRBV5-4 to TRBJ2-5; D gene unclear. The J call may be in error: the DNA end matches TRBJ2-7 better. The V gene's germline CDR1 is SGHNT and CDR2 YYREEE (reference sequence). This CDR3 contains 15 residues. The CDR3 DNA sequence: TGTGCCAGCAGCTTGGACCCAGCGAACGCCTACGAGCAGTACTTC. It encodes CASSLDPANAYEQYF.

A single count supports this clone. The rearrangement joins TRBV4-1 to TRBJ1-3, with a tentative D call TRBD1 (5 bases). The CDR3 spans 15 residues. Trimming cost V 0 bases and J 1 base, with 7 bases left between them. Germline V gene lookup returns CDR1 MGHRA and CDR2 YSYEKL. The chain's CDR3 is CASSQDPGSGNTIYF. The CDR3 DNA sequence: TGCGCCAGCAGCCAAGATCCAGGGTCTGGAAACACCATATATTTT.

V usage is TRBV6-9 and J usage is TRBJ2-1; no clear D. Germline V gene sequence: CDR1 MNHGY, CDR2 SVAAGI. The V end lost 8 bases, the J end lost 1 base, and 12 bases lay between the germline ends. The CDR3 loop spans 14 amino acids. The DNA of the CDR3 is TGTGCCAGCTATACTTCACAGTCCTACAATGAGCAGTTCTTC. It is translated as CASYTSQSYNEQFF.

The CDR3 protein is CASSLDRSSGTGGYEQYF. DNA for the CDR3: TGTGCCAGCAGCTTAGATAGGTCGTCCGGGACAGGGGGCTACGAGCAGTACTTC. V and J are TRBV11-2 and TRBJ2-5, with 11 bases lining up with TRBD1. The DNA end lines up better with TRBJ2-7; the J call may be wrong. The CDR3 contains 18 residues. Looked up from germline, CDR1 is SGHAT and CDR2 is FQNNGV.

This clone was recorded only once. The CDR3 loop is CASSQQEGVGQPQHF. In nucleotides, the CDR3 is TGTGCCAGCAGCCAACAGGAGGGAGTAGGTCAGCCCCAGCATTTT. The chain uses TRBV14 and TRBJ1-5; D ambiguous. The CDR3 is 15 residues long. The V gene lost 2 bases and the J gene lost 6 bases, with 14 bases spanning the gap. Germline V gives CDR1 SGHDN, CDR2 FVKESK.

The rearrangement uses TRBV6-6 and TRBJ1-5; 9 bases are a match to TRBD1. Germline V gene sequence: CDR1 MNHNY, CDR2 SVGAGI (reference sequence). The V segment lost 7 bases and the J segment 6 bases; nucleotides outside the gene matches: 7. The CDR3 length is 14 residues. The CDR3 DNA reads TGTGCCAGCACTCCGGGACAGGGTCTTCAGCCCCAGCATTTT. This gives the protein CASTPGQGLQPQHF.